This T cell receptor beta chain was captured by sequencing in a study of beta chain features in type 1 diabetes. The whole isolated RNA underwent reverse transcription, so sequencing captured expressed TCRB transcripts. Libraries were prepared by immunoSEQ multiplex PCR; TCRdb keeps only in-frame clonotypes and omits some of them. The sample carries 150,000 to 200,000 clones, 63% recorded once. Trimming stripped 4 bases from V and 3 bases from J, with 15 bases between. CDR1 is SEHNR and CDR2 is FQNEAQ in the germline V gene (reference sequence). The CDR3 contains 15 residues. A note on this clone: Its target is not known.

Each sorted population was over 95% pure. Study outcomes and limitations: Although PCR might favor shorter templates, it would do so equally in patients and controls. Individuals with type 1 diabetes displayed fewer insertions and more deletions at VDJ junctions. TCRB CDR3s from Type 1 diabetes patients were moderately but significantly shorter in all four CD4+ subsets.

What was sequenced was naive CD4+ T cells from blood. V gene TRBV7-9 combines with J gene TRBJ1-1; D is perhaps TRBD1 (5 bases). The source is a man younger than 40 with type 1 diabetes. The CDR3, as DNA: TGTGCCAGCAGCTCCTGGGACGTCATAGACACTGAAGCTTTCTTT. Its protein product is CASSSWDVIDTEAFF.